One sample yielded the 30 T cell receptor beta chains listed below, sequenced in a study of blood T cell repertoires in COVID-19. Sequencing was performed with immunoSEQ multiplex PCR; in TCRdb, only in-frame clones are kept and a portion is missing. The table includes about 380,000 clones, roughly 80% detected once. Sequenced sample: peripheral blood. The receptors were gathered from a human donor with acute or convalescent COVID-19. The donor label of this sample is uncertain.

The chain uses TRBV3-1 (or the pseudogene TRBV3-2) and TRBJ2-7; 14 bases are shared with TRBD2. This CDR3 is built from 16 residues. The V and J ends lost 4 bases and 4 bases, in that order; junction bases with no gene match: 6. Germline values: CDR1 LGHDT, CDR2 YNNKEL (reference sequence). The CDR3 nucleotides are TGTGCCAGCAGCCGGGGACTAGCGGGGGTAGCGTACGAGCAGTACTTC. Translation gives CASSRGLAGVAYEQYF.

V and J are TRBV7-9 and TRBJ1-1; 10 nucleotides line up with TRBD1. With V trimmed by 5 bases and J by 1 base, 4 bases remained unmatched. Looked up from germline, CDR1 is SEHNR and CDR2 is FQNEAQ (reference sequence). The CDR3 spans 15 residues. CDR3 nucleotides: TGTGCCAGCAGCCTCAGACAGGGGGCGAACACTGAAGCTTTCTTT. Translation gives CASSLRQGANTEAFF.

The rearrangement joins TRBV4-2 to TRBJ1-3; possible D gene TRBD1, 6 bases. V shed 2 bases and J shed 0 bases, with 17 bases lying between them. This CDR3 spans 18 amino acids. Germline-derived CDR1 and CDR2 are LGHNA and YNFKEQ. CDR3 bases: TGTGCCAGCAGCCAACAAGCCGGGACAAGGGTCTCTGGAAACACCATATATTTT. As protein: CASSQQAGTRVSGNTIYF.

The chain employs TRBV6-5 and TRBJ1-2; a possible D gene is TRBD1 (6 bases). V lost 5 bases to trimming and J lost 3 bases, with 10 bases between them. The CDR3 has 13 amino acids. Germline V gives CDR1 MNHEY, CDR2 SVGAGI. CDR3 region: CASSIGQYYGYTF. The CDR3 nucleotides are TGTGCCAGCAGTATTGGACAGTACTATGGCTACACCTTC.

V and J are TRBV12-3 or TRBV12-4 and TRBJ2-4; D perhaps matches TRBD1 (6 bases). V gave up 6 bases and J gave up 4 bases, with 10 bases separating them. This CDR3 has 13 residues. For the CDR3, the DNA is TGTGCCAGCAGCCCGCAGGGGAAAAACATTCAGTACTTC. This codes for CASSPQGKNIQYF.

The J gene is TRBJ2-7, the V gene TRBV9; D is possibly TRBD2 (5 bases). CDR1 and CDR2 from the germline V gene are SGDLS and YYNGEE. Trimming left V 2 bases short and J 7 bases short, with 13 bases between. CDR3 length equals 13 residues. This CDR3 is CASSVEVRGEQYF. CDR3 nucleotides: TGTGCCAGCAGCGTCGAAGTCCGAGGGGAGCAGTACTTC. Full variable domain (outside the CDR3, taken from reference TRBV9 and TRBJ2-7): DSGVTQTPKHLITATGQRVTLRCSPRSGDLSVYWYQQSLDQGLQFLIQYYNGEERAKGNILERFSAQQFPDLHSELNLSSLELGDSALYFCASSVEVRGEQYFGPGTRLTVT.

The chain uses TRBV7-6 and TRBJ1-1; 7 positions agree with TRBD1. V dropped 5 bases and J dropped 7; count of bases not matched to a gene: 13. Germline values: CDR1 SGHVS, CDR2 FNYEAQ. The CDR3 is 15 residues long. In DNA form, the CDR3 reads TGTGCCAGCAGCCAGCGTCTCAGGGGGTTTGTTGAAGCTTTCTTT. Its protein is CASSQRLRGFVEAFF. Using reference TRBV7-6 and TRBJ1-1 for the parts outside the CDR3, the full variable domain is GAGVSQSPRYKVTKRGQDVALRCDPISGHVSLYWYRQALGQGPEFLTYFNYEAQQDKSGLPNDRFSAERPEGSISTLTIQRTEQRDSAMYRCASSQRLRGFVEAFFGQGTRLTVV.

The chain has TRBV20-1 and TRBJ2-1; tentative D call: TRBD1 (6 bases). The germline V gene has CDR1 DFQATT and CDR2 SNEGSKA (reference sequence). CDR3 size: 11 residues. Trimming left V 6 bases short and J 10 bases short, with 13 bases between. CDR3 bases: TGCAGTGCCGGCGTGGGACACGAGCAGTTCTTC. Translation gives CSAGVGHEQFF.

The rearrangement joins TRBV28 to TRBJ2-7, with D possibly TRBD1 on 6 matching bases. Trimming took 2 bases from V and 2 from J, leaving 10 bases between them. CDR1 and CDR2 from the germline V gene are MDHEN and SYDVKM. This CDR3 spans 14 amino acids. The DNA of the CDR3 is TGTGCCAGCAGTTTAACAGGGAAAGCCTACGAGCAGTACTTC. Translation: CASSLTGKAYEQYF.

The chain joins TRBV9 to TRBJ2-5, with D possibly matching TRBD2 (6 bases). Trimming cost V 4 bases and J 5 bases, with 18 bases left between them. Germline V lookup: CDR1 SGDLS, CDR2 YYNGEE. The CDR3 runs 15 residues. CDR3 bases: TGTGCCAGCAGCTCAAAGACTAGTTTTCGGGAGACCCAGTACTTC. This codes for CASSSKTSFRETQYF.

This rearrangement joins TRBV7-9 to TRBJ2-1; TRBD2 agrees at 7 bases. The V and J ends lost 5 bases and 3 bases, in that order; junction bases with no gene match: 10. The CDR3 has 16 amino acids. The germline V gene has CDR1 SEHNR and CDR2 FQNEAQ (reference sequence). The CDR3 loop reads CASSPSGIGGYNEQFF. The CDR3, as DNA: TGTGCCAGCAGCCCAAGCGGGATAGGTGGCTACAATGAGCAGTTCTTC.

The chain carries TRBV19 and TRBJ1-1; D perhaps matches TRBD1 (6 bases). The length of the CDR3 is 15 residues. Germline CDR1 is LNHDA and CDR2 is SQIVND (reference sequence). V was pared by 7 bases and J by 1 base, with 16 bases between. The CDR3 here is CASTVTGTSNTEAFF. The CDR3 DNA reads as TGTGCCAGTACCGTAACCGGGACATCGAACACTGAAGCTTTCTTT.

The genes are TRBV18 and TRBJ1-2; perhaps TRBD1 as D (5 bases). V lost 3 bases and J lost 0, with 32 bases in between. The CDR3 runs to 22 residues. Per germline, CDR1 KGHSH and CDR2 LQKENI. The CDR3 DNA reads TGTGCCAGCTCACCGTTAACCATCCCCCAGCAGGGTAAAGACTTAGCTAACTATGGCTACACCTTC. Protein sequence: CASSPLTIPQQGKDLANYGYTF.

The chain uses TRBV27 and TRBJ2-1; unclear D gene. Germline V CDR1 and CDR2: MNHEY, SMNVEV (reference sequence). CDR3 length equals 15 residues. The V gene lost 3 bases and the J gene lost 1 base, with 10 bases spanning the gap. This chain's CDR3 is CASSFNADSYNEQFF. The CDR3 nucleotides are TGTGCCAGCAGTTTTAACGCGGATTCCTACAATGAGCAGTTCTTC.

The genes are TRBV6-2 or TRBV6-3 and TRBJ1-2; D ambiguous. V lost 2 bases to trimming and J lost 3 bases, with 10 bases between them. This CDR3 spans 14 amino acids. Germline loops: CDR1 MNHEY, CDR2 SVGEGT. The CDR3 loop reads CASSYERSYYGYTF. As DNA, the CDR3 is TGTGCCAGCAGTTACGAGAGAAGCTACTATGGCTACACCTTC.

The chain combines TRBV27 with TRBJ2-2, with no clear D. V shed 4 bases and J shed 5 bases, with 8 bases lying between them. The V gene's germline CDR1 is MNHEY and CDR2 SMNVEV (reference sequence). This CDR3 is 13 amino acids long. The DNA for the CDR3 is TGTGCCAGCAGTTCCACAGTGACCGGGGAGCTGTTTTTT. It translates to CASSSTVTGELFF.

The chain recombines TRBV24-1 with TRBJ2-3, with D perhaps matching TRBD2 (6 bases). Germline values: CDR1 KGHDR, CDR2 SFDVKD. The CDR3 consists of 17 residues. The V and J ends lost 2 bases and 6 bases respectively, with 20 bases between them. DNA of the CDR3: TGTGCCACCAGTGATTCGTCTGCGGGGATAGCACTGGATACGCAGTATTTT. Amino acids: CATSDSSAGIALDTQYF.

The chain couples TRBV9 to TRBJ1-1; unclear D gene. Germline-derived CDR1 and CDR2 are SGDLS and YYNGEE. The CDR3 totals 14 residues. Between the trimmed V and J ends, which lost 1 base and 3 bases, there was a span of 10 bases. CDR3 amino acids: CASSVYQSDTEAFF. DNA for the CDR3: TGTGCCAGCAGCGTATATCAGAGCGACACTGAAGCTTTCTTT.

The chain is built from TRBV7-8 and TRBJ1-1, with 8 bases fitting TRBD1. Germline CDR1 reads SGHVS; CDR2 reads FQNEAQ. The J segment lost 5 bases and the V segment lost 1 base, leaving 0 bases of the junction unmatched. This CDR3 is built from 13 residues. The CDR3 loop reads CASSLGTGTEAFF. CDR3 bases: TGTGCCAGCAGCTTAGGGACAGGGACTGAAGCTTTCTTT.

The chain joins TRBV4-2 to TRBJ1-1; TRBD1 aligns across 12 bases. In germline, CDR1 is LGHNA, CDR2 YNFKEQ. The ends lost 4 bases at V and 1 base at J; junction bases unmatched: 7. The CDR3 runs to 17 residues. The CDR3 DNA reads as TGTGCCAGCAGCCTCCGGGACAGGGGGCGGGGGAACACTGAAGCTTTCTTT. It codes for CASSLRDRGRGNTEAFF.

This clone occurred once. This chain connects TRBV6-5 to TRBJ2-7; perhaps TRBD1 as D (6 bases). Germline CDR1 and CDR2: MNHEY and SVGAGI. This CDR3 spans 15 amino acids. With 6 bases removed from V and 4 bases from J, the gap between germline ends came to 19 bases. The CDR3 DNA follows: TGTGCCAGCAGACCGACCGCCTGGACAGATTACGAGCAGTACTTC. It yields the protein CASRPTAWTDYEQYF.

The chain uses TRBV6-6 and TRBJ2-5, with 9 positions matching TRBD1. J gave up 9 bases and V 4 bases, and 12 bases lay outside the gene matches. This CDR3 comprises 15 residues. Germline CDR1 reads MNHNY; CDR2 reads SVGAGI (reference sequence). The chain's CDR3 is CASSSTGTGWWPQYF. CDR3 in DNA: TGTGCCAGCAGTTCGACCGGGACAGGGTGGTGGCCCCAGTACTTC.

V gene TRBV25-1 combines with J gene TRBJ1-2; 11 positions match TRBD1. Germline V lookup: CDR1 MGHDK, CDR2 SYGVNS. This CDR3 spans 15 amino acids. The V segment lost 0 bases and the J segment 8 bases; nucleotides outside the gene matches: 5. The CDR3 spells CASSEYPDRGRGYTF. CDR3 sequence (DNA): TGTGCCAGCAGTGAATACCCGGACAGGGGGCGCGGCTACACCTTC.

The chain couples TRBV10-1 to TRBJ1-6, with a possible D match to TRBD1 (5 bases). The V gene lost 7 bases and the J gene lost 5 bases, with 18 bases spanning the gap. This CDR3 has 16 amino acids. Germline assignment: CDR1 WNHNN and CDR2 SYGVQD (reference sequence). The CDR3 is CASTTQEGGDNSPLHF. The CDR3 DNA follows: TGCGCCAGCACCACCCAGGAGGGAGGGGATAATTCACCCCTCCACTTT.

The chain has TRBV4-1 and TRBJ1-1; the match to TRBD1 covers 8 bases. Germline V lookup: CDR1 MGHRA, CDR2 YSYEKL. The CDR3 covers 15 residues. Trimming at V came to 6 bases and at J to 3 bases, leaving 9 bases not matched to a gene. CDR3 bases: TGCGCCAGCAGGTCAGGGGGCACTTTCCACACTGAAGCTTTCTTT. As protein: CASRSGGTFHTEAFF.

This clone appeared a few times. The chain uses TRBV5-6 and TRBJ1-1, with 11 positions matching TRBD1. The CDR3 loop spans 14 amino acids. V trimming: 3 bases; J trimming: 10 bases; junction bases outside the gene matches: 8. Germline V gene sequence: CDR1 SGHDT, CDR2 YYEEEE. DNA for the CDR3: TGTGCCAGCAGCTCACGGACAGGGGGCTGGGGAGCTTTCTTT. This sequence encodes CASSSRTGGWGAFF.

The CDR3 loop reads CASSVRGPGWSVDTGELFF. The DNA of the CDR3 is TGTGCCAGCAGTGTCAGGGGGCCAGGGTGGAGTGTTGACACCGGGGAGCTGTTTTTT. The chain joins TRBV2 to TRBJ2-2; 8 bases fit TRBD1. The CDR3 length is 19 residues. The J segment lost 3 bases and the V segment lost 4 bases, leaving 16 bases of the junction unmatched. Per germline, CDR1 SNHLY and CDR2 FYNNEI.

The rearrangement uses TRBV6-5 and TRBJ2-7; TRBD1 is a possible D gene (5 bases). Germline values: CDR1 MNHEY, CDR2 SVGAGI. This CDR3 has 13 amino acids. Trimming pared 4 bases from V and 6 bases from J, leaving 13 bases between. CDR3 sequence: CASSSVQGREQYF. In DNA, the CDR3 is TGTGCCAGCAGTTCCGTGCAGGGCCGCGAGCAGTACTTC.

This chain connects TRBV6-5 to TRBJ1-2; weak D call: TRBD1 (5 bases). V lost 3 bases and J lost 3, with 17 bases in between. In germline, CDR1 is MNHEY, CDR2 SVGAGI. The CDR3 loop spans 16 amino acids. CDR3 nucleotide sequence: TGTGCCAGCAGTTATGTCCCTCGGGCAGGGTACTATGGCTACACCTTC. It codes for CASSYVPRAGYYGYTF.

This rearrangement joins TRBV2 to TRBJ2-1; D unresolved. Germline V gene data show CDR1 as SNHLY and CDR2 as FYNNEI. Trimming removed 6 bases at V and 0 bases at J, with 12 bases between. This CDR3 is built from 15 residues. The CDR3 sequence is CASRQTIGSYNEQFF. CDR3 coding DNA: TGTGCCAGCAGGCAAACTATAGGCTCCTACAATGAGCAGTTCTTC.